Listed below are T cell receptor beta chains from one sample, sequenced in a study of blood T cells in healthy people across ages. Each CDR3 protein is one row after TCRdb ran MiXCR on the 5' RACE reads. The table records about 830,000 distinct CDR3 sequences, 58% of them present only once. Input material: blood. All receptors come from a man aged 25-40 years in good health. CDR3s include the opening cysteine and the closing phenylalanine or tryptophan. A D gene is named only where the DNA matches it firmly. Size tells how often a clone was seen (once, few, many) or the class of an expanded clone, and some rows leave it out.

j_call d_call v_call clone_size cdr3_nt cdr3_aa
TRBJ2-7 TRBD2 TRBV7-3 - TGTGCCAGCAGCCCGGGAGGGACGCCTTCCTACGAGCAGTACTTC CASSPGGTPSYEQYF
TRBJ2-4 - TRBV4-2 few TGTGCCAGCAGCCACGCCAAATTTCAGACTGGAAACATTCAGTACTTC CASSHAKFQTGNIQYF
TRBJ1-5 - TRBV27 - TGTGCCAGCAGTTTATGGGAGGAGGGGCGTCGGCCCCAGCATTTT CASSLWEEGRRPQHF
TRBJ2-7 - TRBV20-1 - TGCAGTCCTGGACAGCGAACCTACGAGCAGTACTTC CSPGQRTYEQYF
TRBJ2-3 - TRBV5-1 - TGCGCCAGCAGCTTCAGCGGGTACAGCACAGATACGCAGTATTTT CASSFSGYSTDTQYF
TRBJ2-1 TRBD2 TRBV20-1 - TGCAGTGCTTACCCGGGGGGTTCCTACAATGAGCAGTTCTTC CSAYPGGSYNEQFF
TRBJ2-4 TRBD2 TRBV11-2 few TGTGCCAGCAGCGCTTCTCAGGGCGGGGGGAACATTCAGTACTTC CASSASQGGGNIQYF
TRBJ2-3 TRBD2 TRBV12-3/TRBV12-4 many TGTGCCAGCAGTTTTGGACTAGCGGGGTTTCGCACAGATACGCAGTATTTT CASSFGLAGFRTDTQYF
TRBJ2-1 TRBD2 TRBV6-2/TRBV6-3 few TGTGCCAGCAGCCCTCTTCTCCCTCTAGCGGGAGTCCCCTACAATGAGCAGTTCTTC CASSPLLPLAGVPYNEQFF
TRBJ2-6 - TRBV12-3/TRBV12-4 few TGTGCCAGCAGTTTCTGGGGCTTGGGGGCCAACGTCCTGACTTTC CASSFWGLGANVLTF